These 11 T cell receptor beta chains were sequenced from one sample in a study of blood T cells in healthy people across ages. PCR was performed a second time for about 6 to 11 cycles using a sample-barcoded 5' primer and a J-beta primer mix. TCRdb ran MiXCR on the 5' RACE reads and lists one entry per CDR3 protein. This table has 650,000 to 800,000 distinct CDR3 sequences, 44% appearing once. The sequencing sample was made of blood. These receptor sequences come from a man in his 60s in good health.

The chain is built from TRBV14 and TRBJ2-7; tentatively, D is TRBD2 (5 bases). Trimming took off 0 bases at V and 5 bases at J, with 8 bases between the two ends. Germline V gives CDR1 SGHDN, CDR2 FVKESK. This CDR3 region has 13 residues. The CDR3 is CASSQDRTDEQYF. CDR3 bases: TGTGCCAGCAGCCAAGACCGGACTGACGAGCAGTACTTC.

This clonotype appeared a few times. This chain connects TRBV7-2 to TRBJ2-1, with D unclear. The CDR3 consists of 14 residues. With 1 base removed from V and 4 bases from J, the gap between germline ends came to 8 bases. CDR1 and CDR2 from the germline V gene are SGHTA and FQGNSA. Here the CDR3 reads CASSLEWLYNEQFF. The CDR3 DNA follows: TGTGCCAGCAGCTTAGAGTGGTTGTACAATGAGCAGTTCTTC.

This rearrangement joins TRBV20-1 to TRBJ2-1; 10 nucleotides match TRBD2. This CDR3 is built from 15 residues. The germline gives CDR1 DFQATT, CDR2 SNEGSKA (reference sequence). V dropped 5 bases and J dropped 7; count of bases not matched to a gene: 11. CDR3 region: CSAPGASGGGNEQFF. The CDR3 bases are TGCAGTGCTCCGGGAGCTAGCGGGGGCGGGAATGAGCAGTTCTTC.

This clonotype has only a few counts. The rearrangement joins TRBV5-6 to TRBJ2-7, with unresolved D. This CDR3 is built from 13 residues. Trimming left V 0 bases short and J 4 bases short, with 8 bases between. Germline V gene lookup returns CDR1 SGHDT and CDR2 YYEEEE. The CDR3 region is CASSLVFEYEQYF. CDR3 nucleotides: TGTGCCAGCAGCTTGGTTTTTGAGTACGAGCAGTACTTC.

This clonotype was seen more than once but under ten times. This chain joins TRBV12-3 or TRBV12-4 and TRBJ1-1; 7 bases agree with TRBD1. There are 14 residues in the CDR3. Trimming cost V 3 bases and J 1 base; bases outside gene matches: 2. The CDR3 DNA reads as TGTGCCAGCAGTTTTAACAGGGGGAACACTGAAGCTTTCTTT. This gives the protein CASSFNRGNTEAFF.

The genes are TRBV24-1 and TRBJ2-1, with a possible D match to TRBD2 (5 bases). V lost 5 bases, J lost 5 bases, and 18 bases lay in between. In germline, CDR1 is KGHDR, CDR2 SFDVKD. The CDR3 extends over 16 amino acids. CDR3: CATSGTTRVLDNEQFF. In DNA, the CDR3 is TGTGCCACCAGTGGCACAACGAGGGTTCTGGACAATGAGCAGTTCTTC.

CDR3 in DNA: TGTGCCAGCAGCTCCGGCCACCCGGACAAAAACATTCAGTACTTC. Its protein is CASSSGHPDKNIQYF. The chain combines TRBV3-1 with TRBJ2-4; D call uncertain. V shed 5 bases and J shed 3 bases, with 14 bases lying between them. Germline CDR1 and CDR2: LGHDT and YNNKEL (reference sequence). The CDR3 runs to 15 residues.

Here the CDR3 DNA reads TGTGCCAGCAGCTTAGCGACAGAGCCCTACGAGCAGTACTTC. Protein product: CASSLATEPYEQYF. The rearrangement uses TRBV11-2 and TRBJ2-7; weak D call: TRBD1 (5 bases). V was shortened by 1 base and J by 2 bases, with 9 bases between the two germline ends. Per the germline V gene, CDR1 is SGHAT and CDR2 is FQNNGV. The CDR3 totals 14 residues.

This chain uses TRBV6-5 with TRBJ1-2; TRBD1 is a possible D gene (5 bases). Germline V gives CDR1 MNHEY, CDR2 SVGAGI. The CDR3 has 13 amino acids. V dropped 5 bases and J dropped 7 bases, with 14 bases sitting between them. CDR3 protein: CASSDKGSGGYTF. The CDR3 DNA sequence: TGTGCCAGCAGTGACAAGGGGTCGGGTGGCTACACCTTC.

The chain combines TRBV9 with TRBJ2-3; D remains ambiguous. The germline CDR1 and CDR2 sequences are SGDLS and YYNGEE. The V end lost 1 base, the J end lost 2 bases, and 5 bases lay between the germline ends. This CDR3 region has 13 residues. The CDR3 nucleotides are TGTGCCAGCAGCGTAACACCCACAGATACGCAGTATTTT. This sequence encodes CASSVTPTDTQYF.

This clonotype was observed a few times. The V call is TRBV5-1, the J call TRBJ2-1; maybe TRBD1 (6 bases). Between the trimmed V and J ends, which lost 4 bases and 3 bases, there was a span of 14 bases. Germline-derived CDR1 and CDR2 are SGHRS and YFSETQ. CDR3 length equals 15 residues. The CDR3 region is CASSPSGTLYNEQFF. DNA for the CDR3: TGCGCCAGCAGCCCCTCCGGGACACTCTACAATGAGCAGTTCTTC.